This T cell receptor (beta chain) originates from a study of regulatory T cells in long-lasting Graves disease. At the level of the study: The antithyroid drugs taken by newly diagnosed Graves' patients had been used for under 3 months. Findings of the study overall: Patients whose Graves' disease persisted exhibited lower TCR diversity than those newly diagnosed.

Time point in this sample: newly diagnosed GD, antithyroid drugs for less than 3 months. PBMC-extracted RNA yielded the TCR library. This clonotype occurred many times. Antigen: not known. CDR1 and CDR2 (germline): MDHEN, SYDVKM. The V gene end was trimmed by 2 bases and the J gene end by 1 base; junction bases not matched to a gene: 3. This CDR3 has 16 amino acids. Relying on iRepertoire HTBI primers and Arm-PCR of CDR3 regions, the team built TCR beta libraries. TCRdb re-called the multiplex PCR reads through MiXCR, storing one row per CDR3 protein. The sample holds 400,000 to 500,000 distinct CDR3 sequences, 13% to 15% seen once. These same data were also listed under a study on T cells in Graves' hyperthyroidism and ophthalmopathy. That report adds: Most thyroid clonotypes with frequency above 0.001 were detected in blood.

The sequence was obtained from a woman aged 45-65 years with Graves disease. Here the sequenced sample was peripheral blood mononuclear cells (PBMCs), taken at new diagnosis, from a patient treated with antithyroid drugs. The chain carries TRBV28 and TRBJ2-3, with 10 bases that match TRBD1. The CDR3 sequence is CASSLHGTGGTDTQYF. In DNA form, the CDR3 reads TGTGCCAGCAGTTTACATGGGACAGGGGGCACAGATACGCAGTATTTT.